Below are 14 T cell receptor beta chains sequenced from a single sample in a study of blood T cell repertoires in COVID-19. Clones were read by immunoSEQ multiplex PCR, and TCRdb kept only the in-frame ones, dropping some. The sample lists just over 200,000 clones; about 78% were seen once. Sequencing input: peripheral blood. Receptor source: a woman between 70 and 85 years old with acute or convalescent COVID-19.

The chain employs TRBV24-1 and TRBJ2-2, with 13 bases aligning to TRBD2. This CDR3 region has 18 residues. Per the germline V gene, CDR1 is KGHDR and CDR2 is SFDVKD. V shed 9 bases, J shed 3 bases, and the junction held 12 bases outside the gene matches. The CDR3 protein is CATAPGLAGWSDTGELFF. The DNA of the CDR3 is TGTGCCACCGCTCCGGGACTAGCGGGATGGTCGGACACCGGGGAGCTGTTTTTT.

The chain couples TRBV27 to TRBJ1-1, with 9 positions matching TRBD1. The V and J ends lost 5 bases and 3 bases, in that order; junction bases with no gene match: 7. This CDR3 is 15 amino acids long. Germline V gene lookup returns CDR1 MNHEY and CDR2 SMNVEV (reference sequence). CDR3 loop: CASSQTGQGYTEAFF. DNA of the CDR3: TGTGCCAGCAGTCAGACGGGACAGGGATACACTGAAGCTTTCTTT.

The rearrangement joins TRBV2 to TRBJ1-1; no clear D gene. V was cut by 6 bases and J by 0 bases, with 5 bases left in between. The CDR3 consists of 12 residues. CDR1 and CDR2 from the germline V gene are SNHLY and FYNNEI. The CDR3 bases are TGTGCCAGCAGACAAGTGAACACTGAAGCTTTCTTT. It yields the protein CASRQVNTEAFF. Supplemented by reference TRBV2 and TRBJ1-1, the full variable domain reads EPEVTQTPSHQVTQMGQEVILRCVPISNHLYFYWYRQILGQKVEFLVSFYNNEISEKSEIFDDQFSVERPDGSNFTLKIRSTKLEDSAMYFCASRQVNTEAFFGQGTRLTVV.

This sequence joins TRBV12-3 or TRBV12-4 and TRBJ1-2, with D tentatively TRBD1 (6 bases). V was shortened by 5 bases and J by 5 bases, with 6 bases between the two germline ends. This CDR3 contains 11 residues. The CDR3 coding sequence is TGTGCCAGCAGTACAGGGTATGGCTACACCTTC. This translates into CASSTGYGYTF.

The CDR3 nucleotides read TGTGCCTGGAGTGGGACAGGGGGCTATAATTCACCCCTCCACTTT. Residues: CAWSGTGGYNSPLHF. The gene calls are TRBV30 and TRBJ1-6; the match to TRBD1 covers 10 bases. The J segment lost 3 bases and the V segment lost 1 base, leaving 0 bases of the junction unmatched. The germline gives CDR1 GTSNPN, CDR2 SVGIG (reference sequence). This CDR3 region has 15 residues.

The chain is built from TRBV5-5 and TRBJ2-3; D gene uncertain. Germline values: CDR1 SGHKS, CDR2 YYEKEE (reference sequence). V lost 4 bases and J lost 2, with 11 bases in between. The CDR3 runs 14 residues. CDR3 sequence: CASSTARHTDTQYF. CDR3 bases: TGTGCCAGCAGCACCGCCCGACACACAGATACGCAGTATTTT.

The rearrangement joins TRBV6-6 to TRBJ2-7; 15 bases map to TRBD2. The CDR3 contains 18 residues. The junction had 8 bases not matched to a gene; V was cut back by 5 bases and J by 0 bases. CDR1 and CDR2 (germline): MNHNY, SVGAGI (reference sequence). The CDR3 DNA reads as TGTGCCAGCAGTCGGACTAGCGGGAGGGCTCTACTCTCCTACGAGCAGTACTTC. This codes for CASSRTSGRALLSYEQYF.

The J gene is TRBJ1-2, the V gene TRBV25-1, with a possible D match to TRBD1 (6 bases). With 3 bases removed from V and 0 bases from J, the gap between germline ends came to 14 bases. The length of the CDR3 is 16 residues. Germline values: CDR1 MGHDK, CDR2 SYGVNS. CDR3 DNA: TGTGCCAGCAGTGATGTAGGCGGGGGGCCTAACTATGGCTACACCTTC. The encoded protein is CASSDVGGGPNYGYTF.

This clone appeared a single time. The chain has TRBV29-1 and TRBJ2-7, with 9 bases lining up with TRBD2. Germline V gene sequence: CDR1 SQVTM, CDR2 ANQGSEA. The V segment lost 3 bases and the J segment 3 bases; nucleotides outside the gene matches: 9. This CDR3 has 15 residues. CDR3 region: CSVDSTSGGRYEQYF. CDR3 DNA sequence: TGCAGCGTTGACTCGACTAGCGGAGGACGCTACGAGCAGTACTTC.

The V call is TRBV27, the J call TRBJ2-7, with 12 bases that match TRBD1. After removal of 7 bases from V and 1 base from J, the junction contained 2 bases not matched to a gene. Germline CDR1 reads MNHEY; CDR2 reads SMNVEV (reference sequence). This CDR3 is built from 14 residues. CDR3 sequence: CASKGQGASYEQYF. DNA for the CDR3: TGTGCCAGCAAGGGACAGGGGGCTTCCTACGAGCAGTACTTC.

The V call is TRBV13, the J call TRBJ2-7, with 8 bases matching TRBD2. This CDR3 region has 14 residues. The junction had 3 bases not matched to a gene; V was cut back by 4 bases and J by 1 base. CDR1 and CDR2 from the germline V gene are PRHDT and FYEKMQ (reference sequence). The CDR3 nucleotides are TGTGCCAGCAGCTCGGGAGGGTCTTCCTACGAGCAGTACTTC. Its translation: CASSSGGSSYEQYF.

This clone was picked up a small number of times. This rearrangement joins TRBV5-8 to TRBJ1-3; 7 bases map to TRBD1. CDR1 and CDR2 from the germline V gene are SGHTS and YDEGEE. There are 14 residues in the CDR3. The V gene end was trimmed by 6 bases and the J gene end by 4 bases; junction bases not matched to a gene: 7. The CDR3 loop is CASTPLDRGNTIYF. The CDR3 DNA sequence: TGTGCCAGCACTCCGTTGGACAGGGGAAACACCATATATTTT.

The rearrangement joins TRBV28 to TRBJ2-1, with TRBD2 identical over 7 bases. Losses at the gene ends were 4 bases for V and 8 bases for J; bases not matched to a gene: 17. Germline CDR1 MDHEN, CDR2 SYDVKM. There are 17 residues in the CDR3. The CDR3 DNA reads as TGTGCCAGCAGTTCCGAAAGCACTGTCGGCGGGAGCTATGAGCAGTTCTTC. This sequence encodes CASSSESTVGGSYEQFF.

This chain connects TRBV18 to TRBJ1-5; D is ambiguous. V gave up 5 bases and J gave up 5 bases, with 16 bases separating them. The CDR3 totals 15 residues. Germline V gives CDR1 KGHSH, CDR2 LQKENI. This CDR3 is CASSSRSGVDQPQHF. CDR3 in DNA: TGTGCCAGCTCAAGTAGGTCCGGGGTGGATCAGCCCCAGCATTTT.